Included here is one TCR beta chain sequence, with context. The CDR3 has 16 residues. Trimming took 4 bases from V and 5 from J; bases not matched to a gene: 5. Looked up from germline, CDR1 is SGHTA and CDR2 is FQGNSA. Source study methods: Estimates of nucleated cell counts were drawn from the amplification of reference gene primers. Some clones are missing from TCRdb's copy, which holds only in-frame ones; the method was immunoSEQ multiplex PCR. Clonal size and the V and J genes are those of that table, whereas D and trimming came from the DNA. The data show about 68,000 clones, around 86% seen once. The data derive from a study of blood T cell repertoires in COVID-19.

The sequence derives from a woman in her fifties or sixties with acute or convalescent COVID-19. The specimen sequenced was peripheral blood. J is TRBJ2-5 and V is TRBV7-2; the match to TRBD2 covers 15 bases. DNA for the CDR3: TGTGCCAGCAGCTACCGGACTAGCGGGGGGGTTGAGACCCAGTACTTC. Its translation is CASSYRTSGGVETQYF.